A single sample gave rise to the 15 T cell receptor beta chains below, sequenced in a study of blood T cell repertoires in COVID-19. Sequencing used immunoSEQ multiplex PCR; TCRdb keeps in-frame clones, though not all of them. The table shows about 35,000 clones, with roughly 82% occurring only once. Material for sequencing was peripheral blood. These receptors were taken from a man older than 75 with active or convalescent COVID-19.

V gene TRBV19 combines with J gene TRBJ2-7, with D perhaps TRBD1 (6 bases). This CDR3 has 13 residues. Looked up from germline, CDR1 is LNHDA and CDR2 is SQIVND (reference sequence). V dropped 5 bases and J dropped 6 bases, with 14 bases sitting between them. The chain's CDR3 is CASSLRDTLEQYF. Written as DNA, the CDR3 is TGTGCCAGTAGTCTCCGGGACACGCTCGAGCAGTACTTC.

The chain is built from TRBV5-1 and TRBJ2-7; D is perhaps TRBD2 (7 bases). There are 17 residues in the CDR3. CDR1 SGHRS and CDR2 YFSETQ come from the germline V gene. V lost 4 bases and J 2 bases, leaving 22 bases between the germline ends. The CDR3 coding sequence is TGCGCCAGCAGCGCCGAAAATAGGGGGAGGGCCGCCTACGAGCAGTACTTC. Its translation is CASSAENRGRAAYEQYF.

The chain joins TRBV28 to TRBJ2-5; 7 positions agree with TRBD2. Germline-derived CDR1 and CDR2 are MDHEN and SYDVKM. The CDR3 runs 13 residues. V gave up 2 bases and J gave up 4 bases; unmatched junction bases: 1. CDR3 DNA sequence: TGTGCCAGCAGTTTAGGCGGGAGAGAGACCCAGTACTTC. This codes for CASSLGGRETQYF.

The chain joins TRBV5-4 to TRBJ2-1, with 14 bases lining up with TRBD2. Germline V gives CDR1 SGHNT, CDR2 YYREEE (reference sequence). The V segment lost 4 bases and the J segment 0 bases; nucleotides outside the gene matches: 6. The CDR3 totals 18 residues. The CDR3 DNA reads as TGTGCCAGCAGCCCTGGGACTAGCGGGAGTAGCTCCTACAATGAGCAGTTCTTC. This sequence encodes CASSPGTSGSSSYNEQFF.

CDR3 in DNA: TGTGCCAGCAGCGGTAGCGGGCGCCAAGAGACCCAGTACTTC. Translation gives CASSGSGRQETQYF. J is TRBJ2-5 and V is TRBV9; 7 nucleotides align to TRBD2. There are 14 residues in the CDR3. CDR1 and CDR2 from the germline V gene are SGDLS and YYNGEE. With V trimmed by 3 bases and J by 1 base, 3 bases remained unmatched.

The count of this clone is one. The J gene is TRBJ2-7, the V gene TRBV5-3, with TRBD2 identical over 8 bases. TRBV5-3 is labeled an ORF, and its function is uncertain. This CDR3 spans 16 amino acids. Losses at the gene ends were 4 bases for V and 4 bases for J; bases not matched to a gene: 13. The CDR3 coding sequence is TGTGCCAGAAGCCACCTCGGAGGTAGCGGGGAATACGAGCAGTACTTC. This translates into CARSHLGGSGEYEQYF.

The chain carries TRBV7-2 and TRBJ1-6; D gene uncertain. Per germline, CDR1 SGHTA and CDR2 FQGNSA. The V end lost 1 base, the J end lost 9 bases, and 7 bases lay between the germline ends. This CDR3 is built from 13 residues. DNA of the CDR3: TGTGCCAGCAGCTTAGTTGCTAGTTCACCCCTCCACTTT. Translating it yields CASSLVASSPLHF.

The CDR3 spells CASSLGLAKTILYEQYF. For the CDR3, the DNA is TGTGCCAGCAGTTTAGGGCTAGCGAAAACAATCCTATACGAGCAGTACTTC. The gene calls are TRBV28 and TRBJ2-7; perhaps TRBD2 as D (6 bases). The CDR3 totals 17 residues. V dropped 2 bases and J dropped 4 bases, with 21 bases sitting between them. Germline-derived CDR1 and CDR2 are MDHEN and SYDVKM.

This chain joins TRBV27 and TRBJ1-2; 7 bases align to TRBD1. The CDR3 extends over 16 amino acids. V was pared by 6 bases and J by 8 bases, with 18 bases of the junction left unmatched. Germline assignment: CDR1 MNHEY and CDR2 SMNVEV (reference sequence). In DNA, the CDR3 is TGTGCCAGCAGCCCAACCCATTCACAGGGGCAGGAAGGCTACACCTTC. This translates into CASSPTHSQGQEGYTF.

The V call is TRBV6-5, the J call TRBJ1-2, with 7 positions matching TRBD1. The J segment lost 8 bases and the V segment lost 6 bases, leaving 9 bases of the junction unmatched. This CDR3 comprises 13 residues. CDR1 and CDR2 from the germline V gene are MNHEY and SVGAGI. This CDR3 is CASRPGQRRGYTF. For the CDR3, the DNA is TGTGCCAGCAGACCGGGACAGCGGAGGGGCTACACCTTC.

This clone has more than one count but fewer than ten. This rearrangement joins TRBV6-4 to TRBJ2-3; perhaps TRBD2 as D (6 bases). Deletions cut 5 bases from V and 0 bases from J, with 12 bases between. In germline, CDR1 is MRHNA, CDR2 SNTAGT. This CDR3 contains 15 residues. The CDR3 region is CASSRDFTSTDTQYF. In DNA form, the CDR3 reads TGTGCCAGCAGTAGGGACTTCACTAGCACAGATACGCAGTATTTT.

There are a few counts of this clone. This chain uses TRBV20-1 with TRBJ2-2; 7 bases are a match to TRBD2. V lost 3 bases, J lost 5 bases, and 6 bases stayed unmatched. Germline CDR1 reads DFQATT; CDR2 reads SNEGSKA (reference sequence). The CDR3 totals 14 residues. The CDR3 DNA follows: TGCAGTGCTAGTCGGCGGGGAGGGACCGGGGAGCTGTTTTTT. As protein: CSASRRGGTGELFF.

The rearrangement joins TRBV7-8 to TRBJ2-3; D is unresolved. The CDR3 contains 14 residues. Trimming left V 2 bases short and J 0 bases short, with 6 bases between. The germline V gene encodes CDR1 SGHVS and CDR2 FQNEAQ. CDR3 DNA: TGTGCCAGCAGCTTACACAGCAGCACAGATACGCAGTATTTT. Protein sequence: CASSLHSSTDTQYF.

The rearrangement uses TRBV19 and TRBJ2-5, with TRBD2 identical over 8 bases. This CDR3 contains 18 residues. Germline V lookup: CDR1 LNHDA, CDR2 SQIVND (reference sequence). V lost 5 bases, J lost 5 bases, and 19 bases stayed unmatched. CDR3 residues: CASSPPPRGGVRSETQYF. The CDR3 DNA sequence: TGTGCCAGTAGTCCTCCCCCACGGGGGGGGGTTCGTAGTGAGACCCAGTACTTC.

The rearrangement joins TRBV6-5 to TRBJ1-1, with 7 nucleotides matching TRBD1. CDR3 length: 14 amino acids. Germline V gene sequence: CDR1 MNHEY, CDR2 SVGAGI. J gave up 4 bases and V 5 bases, and 7 bases lay outside the gene matches. The CDR3 protein is CASSRQGLGTEAFF. The CDR3 DNA reads as TGTGCCAGCAGTCGACAGGGTCTAGGCACTGAAGCTTTCTTT.